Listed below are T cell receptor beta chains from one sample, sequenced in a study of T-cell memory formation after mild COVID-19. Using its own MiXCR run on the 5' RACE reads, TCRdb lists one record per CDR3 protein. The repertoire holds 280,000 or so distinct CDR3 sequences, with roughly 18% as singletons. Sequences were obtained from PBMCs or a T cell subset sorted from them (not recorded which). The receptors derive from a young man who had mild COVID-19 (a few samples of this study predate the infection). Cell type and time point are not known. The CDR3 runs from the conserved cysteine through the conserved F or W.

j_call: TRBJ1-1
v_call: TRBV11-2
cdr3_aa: CASSWTGRTEAFF

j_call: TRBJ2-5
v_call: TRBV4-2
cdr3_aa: CASSQDPGGQETQYF

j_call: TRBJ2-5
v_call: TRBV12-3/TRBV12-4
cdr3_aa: CASTGGTHVRETQYF

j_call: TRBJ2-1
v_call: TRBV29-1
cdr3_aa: CSVVTSGYNEQFF

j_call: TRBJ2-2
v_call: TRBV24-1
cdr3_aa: CATSDPSGPNTGELFF

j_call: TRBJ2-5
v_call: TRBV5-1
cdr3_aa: CASSYGQGETQYF

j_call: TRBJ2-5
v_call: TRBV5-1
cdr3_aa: CASSLVWGRNKETQYF

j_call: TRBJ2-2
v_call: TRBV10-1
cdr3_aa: CASSVTNTGELFF

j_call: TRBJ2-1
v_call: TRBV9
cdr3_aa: CASTLSGGRYNEQFF

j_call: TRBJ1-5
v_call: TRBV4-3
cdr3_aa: CASSQETGENNQPQHF

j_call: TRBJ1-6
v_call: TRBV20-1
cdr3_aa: CSASETLNSPLHF

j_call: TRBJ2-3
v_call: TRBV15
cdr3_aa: CATSRSRLDTDTQYF

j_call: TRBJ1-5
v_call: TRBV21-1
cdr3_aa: CASSKVTPSNQPQHF

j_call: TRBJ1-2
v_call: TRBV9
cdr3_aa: CASSVHRGGYTF

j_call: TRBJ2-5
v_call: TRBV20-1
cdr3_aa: CSATSGEETQYF

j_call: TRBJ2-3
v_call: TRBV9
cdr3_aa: CASSVGQTSTDTQYF

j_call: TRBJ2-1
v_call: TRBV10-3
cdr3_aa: CATTGGAGGRNEQFF

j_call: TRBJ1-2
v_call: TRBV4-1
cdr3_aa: CASSQEGQGSYYGYTF

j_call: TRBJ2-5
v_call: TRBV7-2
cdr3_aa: CASSYGTQETQYF

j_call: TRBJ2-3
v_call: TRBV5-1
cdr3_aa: CASSLRTGPADTQYF

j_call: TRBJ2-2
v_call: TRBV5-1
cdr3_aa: CASSTGPNTGELFF

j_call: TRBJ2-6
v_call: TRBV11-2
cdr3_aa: CASSLVRGLLGANVLTF

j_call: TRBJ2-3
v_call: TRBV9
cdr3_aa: CASRRRAGSTDTQYF

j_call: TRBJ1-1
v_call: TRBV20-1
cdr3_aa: CSARDRVENTEAFF

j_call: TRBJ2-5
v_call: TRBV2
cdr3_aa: CASSTSGETQYF

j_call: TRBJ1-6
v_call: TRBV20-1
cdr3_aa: CSAADRRANSPLHF

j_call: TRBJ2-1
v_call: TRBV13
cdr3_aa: CASSPFNEQFF

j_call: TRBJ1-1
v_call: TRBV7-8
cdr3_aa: CASSRGTSMNTEAFF

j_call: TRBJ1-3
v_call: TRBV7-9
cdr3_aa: CASSPPSGQGAGNTIYF

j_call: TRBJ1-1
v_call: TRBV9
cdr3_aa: CASSGAGLLNTEAFF

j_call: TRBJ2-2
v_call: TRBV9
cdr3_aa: CASSVGGDSAGELFF

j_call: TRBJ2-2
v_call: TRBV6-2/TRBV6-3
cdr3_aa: CASSYGRSTGELFF

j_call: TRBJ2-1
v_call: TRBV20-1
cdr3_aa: CSADARRGNNEQFF

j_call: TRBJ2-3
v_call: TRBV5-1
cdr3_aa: CASSLKTGFGLASTDTQYF

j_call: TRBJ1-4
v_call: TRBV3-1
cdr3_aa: CASSQGGLRLEKLFF

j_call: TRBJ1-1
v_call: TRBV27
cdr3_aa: CASSLAPGQGGAFF

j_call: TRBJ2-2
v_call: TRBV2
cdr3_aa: CASSAVGRVAGELFF

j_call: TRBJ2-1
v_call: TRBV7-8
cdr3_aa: CASNVVPSSYNEQFF

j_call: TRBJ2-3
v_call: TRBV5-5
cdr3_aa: CASSLGQGMDTQYF

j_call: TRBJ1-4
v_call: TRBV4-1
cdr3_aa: CASSQANRGVSEKLFF

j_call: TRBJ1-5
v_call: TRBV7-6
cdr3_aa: CASSRGQYSNQPQHF

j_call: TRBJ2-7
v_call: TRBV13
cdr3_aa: CASSSYRGTYEQYF

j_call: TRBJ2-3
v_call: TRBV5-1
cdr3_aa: CASSFGHTDTQYF

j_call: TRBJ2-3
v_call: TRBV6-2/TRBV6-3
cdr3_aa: CASSSPTGGMTDTQYF

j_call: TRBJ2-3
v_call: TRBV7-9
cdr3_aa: CASSLDSRLRDTQYF

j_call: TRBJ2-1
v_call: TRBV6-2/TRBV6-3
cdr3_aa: CASSYRLRTYNEQFF

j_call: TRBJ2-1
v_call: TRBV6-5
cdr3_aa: CASSTGLVLNEQFF

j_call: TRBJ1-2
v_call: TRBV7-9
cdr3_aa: CASSPLLGREYGYTF

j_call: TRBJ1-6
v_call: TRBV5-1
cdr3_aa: CASSPTQGGDSPLHF

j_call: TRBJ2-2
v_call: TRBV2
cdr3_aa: CASSGGQGGDTGELFF

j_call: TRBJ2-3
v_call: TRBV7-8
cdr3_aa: CASSVGGPHRGGLTDTQYF

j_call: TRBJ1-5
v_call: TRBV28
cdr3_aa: CASSGGGYNQPQHF

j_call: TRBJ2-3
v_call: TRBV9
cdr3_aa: CASSVEQGADTQYF

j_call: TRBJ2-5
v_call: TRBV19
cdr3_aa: CASRLPQEETQYF

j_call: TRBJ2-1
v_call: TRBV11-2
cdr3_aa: CASSSTSGGVDEQFF

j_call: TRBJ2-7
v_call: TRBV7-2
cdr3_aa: CASSGDRYYEQYF

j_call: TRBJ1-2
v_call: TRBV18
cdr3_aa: CASSPGDSRDYGYTF

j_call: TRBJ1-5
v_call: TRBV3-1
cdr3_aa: CASSQDRGQPQHF

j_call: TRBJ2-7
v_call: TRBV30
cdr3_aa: CAWSVPIGVEQYF

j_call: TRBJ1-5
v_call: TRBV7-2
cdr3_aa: CASSPTTNQPQHF